This TCR beta chain was obtained from a study of T cells in Graves' hyperthyroidism and ophthalmopathy (dated by TCRdb to about 2019). Some background on the complete study: Peripheral blood was collected at initial diagnosis, before any treatment. Thyroid tissue and blood T-cell repertoires from roughly 6 Graves' hyperthyroidism patients were also compared in the study. Once sampling was done, hyperthyroidism patients were given methimazole at a starting dose of 30 mg daily, whereas ophthalmopathy patients were given high-dose intravenous methylprednisolone. The roughly 90 discovery patients were divided at random into training and test sets in a 7:3 ratio. TCR Vbeta CDR3 sequencing of 130 to 150 peripheral blood samples (over 40 ophthalmopathy, roughly 74 hyperthyroidism and some 17 progressor patients) is reported in the paper. Prospective prediction of ophthalmopathy was tested in an independent validation cohort of approximately 19 hyperthyroidism patients and approximately 17 patients who later progressed to ophthalmopathy. A discovery cohort of around 100 patients, 43 with Graves' ophthalmopathy and 55 to 60 with stable Graves' hyperthyroidism, was used to find distinguishing TCR V-J signatures.

Points the paper makes about the study in general: Sample size was not statistically predetermined, and blinding of investigators to group allocation was not performed. A 13 V-J signature model separated ophthalmopathy from stable hyperthyroidism, with nearly 90% sensitivity and roughly 84% specificity in cross-validation and 80%/75% in testing. In validation, the model predicted progression to ophthalmopathy a median of approximately 6.6 months before onset, with roughly 68% sensitivity and almost 75% specificity. Most expanded thyroid clonotypes (frequency above 0.001) were also detected in blood, a finding suggesting that blood repertoires may reflect thyroid immune responses.

Including the terminal cysteine and phenylalanine, the CDR3 comprises 17 residues. Of all the DNA, just the CDR3 is kept, 51 bases in frame from base 1. CDR1 is given as SNHLY and CDR2 as FYNNEI, both from the germline V gene. At the junction V is shortened by 4 bases and J by 0 bases, with 13 bases in between. In the ophthalmopathy patients, disease was moderately to severely active, with a Clinical Activity Score of 3 or more, a NOSPECS grade of 4 or more, and a duration of less than 3 months. The study excluded patients with uncontrolled infections, other autoimmune diseases, pregnancy or lactation. Diagnoses were established on the basis of clinical symptoms, serum thyroxine and TRAb, thyroid ultrasound, and orbital computed tomography. Ficoll-Paque density gradient centrifugation was used to isolate PBMCs from about 9 ml of fresh peripheral blood. Total RNA was extracted using Trizol reagent, and RNA quality was assessed on an Agilent 2100 Bioanalyzer.

This clonotype was counted ten times or more. No cognate antigen has been identified for it. The input lacks base qualities; no much larger clone sits a single base away. Amplification of TCR beta CDR3 regions was carried out from RNA transcripts. For the first round of RT-PCR on the TCR CDR3, the HTBI primer set was used together with the Qiagen OneStep RT-PCR kit. A second multiplex PCR round built the libraries, followed by size selection and purification. Sequencing of the libraries was done on an Illumina HiSeq2000 using paired-end 100 bp reads. In the original analysis: Raw data were processed with SOAPnuke, discarding reads with adapters, uncalled bases, mean Phred below 15, or no exact constant-primer or identifier match. COPE v1.2.5 was used to merge the high-quality paired reads, and each unique nucleotide sequence was defined as a clonotype. Clonotypes were aligned to IMGT TRBV, TRBD and TRBJ reference segments using MiTCR v1.1. Only V-J combinations with frequency above 0.0001, covering roughly 99% of repertoires, were analysed. A TCS score was defined as the ratio between F50 (clonal expansion) and ExV (chaos), using BLOSUM62-based TCRdist between CDR3 peptides within each V-J. Welch's t-statistics and random forest reduced several hundred V-J features to roughly 13, which were used in a naive Bayes classifier (R e1071). TCRdb redid the processing of the public reads, applying fastp at Q25 and MiXCR, and retained in-frame beta chains. Here each entry gathers all rows of one CDR3 protein and keeps the most common genes and DNA. TCRdb's processing, not the authors', yielded these V and J calls. Present in this sample are 390,000 or so distinct CDR3 sequences, over 12% of which were seen just once. The top ten clonotypes cover roughly an eighth of the sample.

The sequenced material came from blood. The chain is encoded by TRBV2 joined to TRBJ2-6, with no D gene named confidently. The source of this sequence is a young man with Graves' ophthalmopathy. The DNA sequence is TGTGCCAGCAGTGTACGGCCAGGACCCTCTGGGGCCAACGTCCTGACTTTC. This translates into CASSVRPGPSGANVLTF.